This is a list of T cell receptor beta chains from one sample in a study of T cells in Graves' hyperthyroidism and ophthalmopathy. TCRdb passed the multiplex PCR reads through MiXCR, listing each CDR3 protein once. The sample holds about 300,000 distinct CDR3 sequences, roughly 19% seen once. Material: blood. The receptors derive from a man between 45 and 60 years old with Graves' ophthalmopathy. Both conserved end residues are part of each CDR3. D genes are given only for firm matches.

TRBV20-1,TRBD2,CSARDWSGGGGDTQYF
TRBV6-1,.,CASSELGGELFF
TRBV11-2,.,CASRRIGSGELFF
TRBV4-2,TRBD1,CASSPGTGGRIEAFF
TRBV6-1,TRBD2,CASSLIPGEGTRYYEQYF
TRBV12-3/TRBV12-4,TRBD1,CASSLQGEDTQYF
TRBV30,.,CAWSLWEGGEQYF
TRBV7-3,.,CASSSTQGYGYTF
TRBV2,.,CASSGAGAVYGYTF
TRBV19,.,CASSDGTNSYNEQFF
TRBV20-1,.,CSAPRFGFNNEQFF
TRBV13,.,CASSPSWGGGETQYF
TRBV28,TRBD1,CASSFAGGPYNEQFF
TRBV7-9,.,CASSLELLAVEQSF
TRBV9,.,CASSDRIKSKAGELFF
TRBV20-1,.,CNAIIGAEQFF
TRBV29-1,.,CSVAYLGGQISYNEQFF
TRBV20-1,TRBD2,CSAYLAGARSNEQFF
TRBV6-1,TRBD2,CASRKGLAGASYEQYF
TRBV20-1,TRBD2,CSAAPSGKHETQYF
TRBV2,.,CASSGNRHSNQPQHF
TRBV7-9,TRBD2,CASSLGLAGTSGEQFF
TRBV20-1,.,CSASPSMVSRGEQYF
TRBV6-1,.,CASSEFGGNYGYTF
TRBV7-2,.,CASSTVWGGGNGQYF
TRBV3-1,TRBD2,CASSQLGLAGSEQFF
TRBV3-1,TRBD1,CASSQGDRPPREKLFF
TRBV6-9,.,CASSYAPGPEPGYF
TRBV5-1,TRBD1,CASFRDRGRVEQFF
TRBV6-1,.,CASSEPLGLNTEAFF
TRBV24-1,TRBD2,CATSEAGGSTDTQYF
TRBV29-1,TRBD2,CSVVPNLGLVGGNEQFF
TRBV9,TRBD1,CASSVGTGHSGNTIYF
TRBV24-1,.,CATSDSRSSPYEQYF
TRBV13,TRBD2,CASSATLAGVRYEQYF
TRBV28,.,CASSTGFSYEQYF
TRBV29-1,.,CSAVPGGRDGGELFF
TRBV28,.,CASSSGLYSTDTQYF
TRBV20-1,TRBD2,CSAPLAGRLYEQFF
TRBV30,TRBD1,CAYDRAPGELFF
TRBV20-1,.,CSVERGVASDTQYF
TRBV6-1,.,CASSGRGPQPQHF
TRBV20-1,.,CSARWEEGRASGYTF
TRBV28,.,CASSFSGHGRQIYSPLHF
TRBV6-1,.,CASLSYRAYEQYF
TRBV11-2,TRBD2,CASTLTSGTDTQYF
TRBV7-2,.,CASKWEASLTEAFF
TRBV20-1,.,CSASQLNTEAFF